What follows describes a single T cell receptor beta chain. This entry comes from a study of blood T cells in healthy people across ages. For the second PCR, which ran for about 6 to 11 cycles, a sample-barcoded 5' primer and a J-beta primer mix were used. TCRdb re-called the 5' RACE reads with MiXCR, one entry per CDR3 protein. The table shows 600,000 or so distinct CDR3 sequences, with around half occurring only once. The CDR3 consists of 15 residues. Germline-derived CDR1 and CDR2 are LNHNV and YYDKDF (reference sequence). V was trimmed by 0 bases and J by 4 bases, leaving 10 bases between them. The sequencing input was blood. This receptor was taken from a man older than 75 in good health. This chain links TRBV15 with TRBJ2-4, with D possibly TRBD1 on 6 matching bases. The CDR3, as DNA: TGTGCCACCAGCAGAGATCGTACAGGGAAAAACATTCAGTACTTC. Amino acid sequence: CATSRDRTGKNIQYF.